The 21 T cell receptor beta chains listed next were all sequenced from one sample in a study of blood T cell repertoires in COVID-19 (dated by TCRdb to about 2020). Libraries came from the immunoSEQ multiplex PCR assay. As stored in TCRdb, this immuneACCESS dataset retains in-frame rearrangements with V and J assigned. A fraction of the clones does not appear; measured against another copy, unresolved V genes explain less than half of the discrepancy, and the remainder lacks a known reason. For this sample the table gives roughly 190,000 clones, of which around 83% were detected only once. Less than 3.5% of the sample is held by the ten biggest clonotypes. Sequenced sample: peripheral blood. These TCRs come from a man aged 50-59 years with active or convalescent COVID-19.

The rearrangement links TRBV19 to TRBJ2-1, with 8 bases that match TRBD2. Unmatched junction bases numbered 10, after V lost 8 bases and J lost 4 bases. Per the germline V gene, CDR1 is LNHDA and CDR2 is SQIVND (reference sequence). This CDR3 is 15 amino acids long. The CDR3 protein is CASAVRAGEYNEQFF. The CDR3 bases are TGTGCCAGTGCCGTAAGAGCGGGGGAGTACAATGAGCAGTTCTTC.

The chain recombines TRBV19 with TRBJ1-4; 9 nucleotides agree with TRBD1. Germline V CDR1 and CDR2: LNHDA, SQIVND (reference sequence). This CDR3 is 14 amino acids long. After removal of 4 bases from V and 9 bases from J, the junction contained 6 bases not matched to a gene. CDR3: CASSRQGGSKKLFF. The CDR3 DNA sequence: TGTGCCAGTAGTAGACAGGGGGGATCCAAAAAACTGTTTTTT.

V is TRBV5-1 and J is TRBJ2-5; D is possibly TRBD1 (6 bases). Per the germline V gene, CDR1 is SGHRS and CDR2 is YFSETQ. The CDR3 is made up of 17 amino acids. Between the trimmed V and J ends, which lost 0 bases and 5 bases, there was a span of 20 bases. CDR3 DNA sequence: TGCGCCAGCAGCTTGGGATTAGGGCAGGGGCTTCGGGAGACCCAGTACTTC. Translated, it gives CASSLGLGQGLRETQYF.

V usage is TRBV24-1 and J usage is TRBJ2-2, with TRBD2 identical over 7 bases. The V segment lost 7 bases and the J segment 6 bases; nucleotides outside the gene matches: 7. This CDR3 is 14 amino acids long. Germline CDR1 reads KGHDR; CDR2 reads SFDVKD. CDR3 bases: TGTGCCACCAGGGAACCGACTAGCCCCGGGGAGCTGTTTTTT. Protein sequence: CATREPTSPGELFF.

The chain recombines TRBV28 with TRBJ2-7, with TRBD1 identical over 7 bases. J was trimmed by 6 bases and V by 5 bases; bases with no gene match: 10. The CDR3 totals 14 residues. The germline V gene has CDR1 MDHEN and CDR2 SYDVKM. The CDR3 DNA reads TGTGCCAGCAGTCTAACAGGGGCTGCATCCGAGCAGTACTTC. Its translation: CASSLTGAASEQYF.

The chain uses TRBV11-2 and TRBJ1-1; D remains ambiguous. Germline CDR1 reads SGHAT; CDR2 reads FQNNGV. This CDR3 spans 13 amino acids. V lost 3 bases and J lost 4, with 9 bases in between. The CDR3 sequence is CASSFGPSTEAFF. As DNA, the CDR3 is TGTGCCAGCAGCTTTGGCCCTTCCACTGAAGCTTTCTTT.

V usage is TRBV11-2 and J usage is TRBJ1-6; 7 positions match TRBD1. Losses at the gene ends were 5 bases for V and 6 bases for J; bases not matched to a gene: 13. Germline values: CDR1 SGHAT, CDR2 FQNNGV. This CDR3 comprises 17 residues. In nucleotides, the CDR3 is TGTGCCAGCAGCCCAACTGACAGGGCCGGACCTAATTCACCCCTCCACTTT. Translating gives CASSPTDRAGPNSPLHF.

This rearrangement joins TRBV30 to TRBJ1-1; D gene ambiguous. V was shortened by 0 bases and J by 5 bases, with 10 bases between the two germline ends. Germline assignment: CDR1 GTSNPN and CDR2 SVGIG (reference sequence). The CDR3 is 13 amino acids. CDR3 residues: CAWSVRSGTEAFF. The CDR3 bases are TGTGCCTGGAGTGTTCGCTCGGGAACTGAAGCTTTCTTT.

V gene TRBV5-1 combines with J gene TRBJ1-1, with D possibly matching TRBD1 (6 bases). This CDR3 contains 14 residues. In germline, CDR1 is SGHRS, CDR2 YFSETQ. Trimming took 0 bases from V and 4 from J, leaving 10 bases between them. The chain's CDR3 is CASSLETGTTEAFF. The CDR3 DNA reads TGCGCCAGCAGCTTGGAAACAGGGACCACTGAAGCTTTCTTT.

The CDR3 region has the DNA TGTGCCAGCAGTATTAGACTCGGGGGGGGCCTAGCGATCGAGCAGTACTTC. Protein product: CASSIRLGGGLAIEQYF. The chain has TRBV7-2 and TRBJ2-7; TRBD2 aligns across 8 bases. Trimming removed 6 bases from V and 6 bases from J; junction bases left unmatched: 19. Germline CDR1 reads SGHTA; CDR2 reads FQGNSA. The CDR3 is made up of 17 amino acids.

The rearrangement uses TRBV6-5 and TRBJ1-1; no clear D. The V and J ends lost 3 bases and 5 bases respectively, with 4 bases between them. The CDR3 is 11 residues long. Germline V gene data show CDR1 as MNHEY and CDR2 as SVGAGI. For the CDR3, the DNA is TGTGCCAGCAGTTATAGAACTGAAGCTTTCTTT. This gives the protein CASSYRTEAFF.

The rearrangement joins TRBV7-9 to TRBJ2-2, with D maybe TRBD2 (6 bases). Trimming left V 11 bases short and J 5 bases short, with 15 bases between. This CDR3 has 13 amino acids. The germline CDR1 and CDR2 sequences are SEHNR and FQNEAQ (reference sequence). CDR3 sequence reads: CAGGQGVTGELFF. CDR3 bases: TGTGCCGGAGGGCAGGGAGTGACCGGGGAGCTGTTTTTT.

The rearrangement links TRBV2 to TRBJ1-1, with TRBD1 as a possible D gene (6 bases). Germline V lookup: CDR1 SNHLY, CDR2 FYNNEI. The CDR3 extends over 15 amino acids. V was shortened by 8 bases and J by 0 bases, with 16 bases between the two germline ends. The CDR3 is CASEKDRTMNTEAFF. As DNA, the CDR3 is TGTGCCAGCGAAAAGGACAGAACCATGAACACTGAAGCTTTCTTT.

V and J are TRBV30 and TRBJ1-1, with 7 bases aligning to TRBD1. Per germline, CDR1 GTSNPN and CDR2 SVGIG (reference sequence). The CDR3 loop spans 12 amino acids. V was pared by 4 bases and J by 9 bases, with 8 bases of the junction left unmatched. CDR3 sequence (DNA): TGTGCCTGGAATCAGGGACAGATTAAAGCTTTCTTT. Its protein is CAWNQGQIKAFF.

This chain uses TRBV4-3 with TRBJ2-5; D gene unclear. This CDR3 has 11 residues. Germline CDR1 is LGHNA and CDR2 is YSLEER. V was pared by 4 bases and J by 13 bases, with 13 bases between. The CDR3 nucleotides are TGCGCCAGCAGCCTACAGATAAACCCGTACTTC. Its translation is CASSLQINPYF.

The chain joins TRBV9 to TRBJ2-2; 9 nucleotides line up with TRBD2. With V trimmed by 1 base and J by 0 bases, 4 bases remained unmatched. From germline, CDR1 is SGDLS and CDR2 YYNGEE. CDR3 length: 17 residues. In DNA form, the CDR3 reads TGTGCCAGCAGCGTACCAGCGGGGGGCTCGAACACCGGGGAGCTGTTTTTT. Translating it yields CASSVPAGGSNTGELFF.

The chain combines TRBV7-9 with TRBJ1-3; no clear D. V lost 3 bases, J lost 0 bases, and 6 bases lay in between. The germline gives CDR1 SEHNR, CDR2 FQNEAQ (reference sequence). The CDR3 consists of 14 residues. CDR3 sequence reads: CASSFGSSGNTIYF. The CDR3 DNA follows: TGTGCCAGCAGCTTTGGGAGCTCTGGAAACACCATATATTTT.

The chain combines TRBV19 with TRBJ2-3; D is undetermined. The CDR3 is 12 residues long. The V gene lost 7 bases and the J gene lost 1 base, with 6 bases spanning the gap. Germline V gene sequence: CDR1 LNHDA, CDR2 SQIVND (reference sequence). This CDR3 reads CASTSGTDTQYF. CDR3 sequence (DNA): TGTGCCAGTACTTCCGGCACAGATACGCAGTATTTT.

The chain recombines TRBV28 with TRBJ1-1; 12 positions agree with TRBD1. The length of the CDR3 is 17 residues. The V segment lost 6 bases and the J segment 1 base; nucleotides outside the gene matches: 9. CDR1 is MDHEN and CDR2 is SYDVKM in the germline V gene. CDR3 bases: TGTGCCAGCAGCCGTACCGGGACAGGGGGCCAGAACACTGAAGCTTTCTTT. Its protein is CASSRTGTGGQNTEAFF. The whole variable domain, filled in from reference TRBV28 and TRBJ1-1, reads DVKVTQSSRYLVKRTGEKVFLECVQDMDHENMFWYRQDPGLGLRLIYFSYDVKMKEKGDIPEGYSVSREKKERFSLILESASTNQTSMYLCASSRTGTGGQNTEAFFGQGTRLTVV.

This clone was counted a few times. The chain recombines TRBV4-3 with TRBJ1-2, with a weak D call TRBD1 (5 bases). Trimming left V 4 bases short and J 4 bases short, with 13 bases between. Germline CDR1 reads LGHNA; CDR2 reads YSLEER. The CDR3 length is 14 residues. DNA of the CDR3: TGCGCCAGCAGCCCAGGGTTCTCATCCTATGGCTACACCTTC. It encodes CASSPGFSSYGYTF.

The rearrangement joins TRBV10-3 to TRBJ2-3, with D possibly TRBD2 on 6 matching bases. Per the germline V gene, CDR1 is ENHRY and CDR2 is SYGVKD. V was trimmed by 7 bases and J by 3 bases, leaving 17 bases between them. The CDR3 spans 15 residues. CDR3 DNA: TGTGCCATCACTGGCAAAATTGGGGGGACAGATACGCAGTATTTT. Protein: CAITGKIGGTDTQYF.